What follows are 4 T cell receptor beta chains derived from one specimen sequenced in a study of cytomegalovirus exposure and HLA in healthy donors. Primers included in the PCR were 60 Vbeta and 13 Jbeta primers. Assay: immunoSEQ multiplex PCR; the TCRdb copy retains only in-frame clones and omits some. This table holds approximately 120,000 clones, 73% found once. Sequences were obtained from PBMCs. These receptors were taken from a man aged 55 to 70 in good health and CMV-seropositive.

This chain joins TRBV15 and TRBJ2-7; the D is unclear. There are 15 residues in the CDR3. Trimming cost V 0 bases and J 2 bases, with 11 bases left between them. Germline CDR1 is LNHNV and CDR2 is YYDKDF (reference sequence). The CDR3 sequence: CATSRDPAAAYEQYF. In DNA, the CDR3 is TGTGCCACCAGCAGAGATCCGGCGGCTGCCTACGAGCAGTACTTC.

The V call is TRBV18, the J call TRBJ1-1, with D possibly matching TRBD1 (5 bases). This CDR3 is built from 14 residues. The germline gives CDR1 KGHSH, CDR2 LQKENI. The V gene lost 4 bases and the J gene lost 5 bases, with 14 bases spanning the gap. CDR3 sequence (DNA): TGTGCCAGCTCACAATCCAGGGTAGGGACTGAAGCTTTCTTT. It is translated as CASSQSRVGTEAFF.

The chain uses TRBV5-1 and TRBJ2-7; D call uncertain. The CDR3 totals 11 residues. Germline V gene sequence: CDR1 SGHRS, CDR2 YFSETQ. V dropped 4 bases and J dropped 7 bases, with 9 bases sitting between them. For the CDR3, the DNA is TGCGCCAGCAGCCTAGTAGAAGAGCAGTACTTC. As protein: CASSLVEEQYF.

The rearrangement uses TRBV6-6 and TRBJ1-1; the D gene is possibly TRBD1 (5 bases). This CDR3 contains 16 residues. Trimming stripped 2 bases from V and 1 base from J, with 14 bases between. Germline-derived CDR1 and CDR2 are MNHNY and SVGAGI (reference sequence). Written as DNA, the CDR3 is TGTGCCAGCAGTTACCCGGGGGTTGGCCAGAACACTGAAGCTTTCTTT. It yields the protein CASSYPGVGQNTEAFF.